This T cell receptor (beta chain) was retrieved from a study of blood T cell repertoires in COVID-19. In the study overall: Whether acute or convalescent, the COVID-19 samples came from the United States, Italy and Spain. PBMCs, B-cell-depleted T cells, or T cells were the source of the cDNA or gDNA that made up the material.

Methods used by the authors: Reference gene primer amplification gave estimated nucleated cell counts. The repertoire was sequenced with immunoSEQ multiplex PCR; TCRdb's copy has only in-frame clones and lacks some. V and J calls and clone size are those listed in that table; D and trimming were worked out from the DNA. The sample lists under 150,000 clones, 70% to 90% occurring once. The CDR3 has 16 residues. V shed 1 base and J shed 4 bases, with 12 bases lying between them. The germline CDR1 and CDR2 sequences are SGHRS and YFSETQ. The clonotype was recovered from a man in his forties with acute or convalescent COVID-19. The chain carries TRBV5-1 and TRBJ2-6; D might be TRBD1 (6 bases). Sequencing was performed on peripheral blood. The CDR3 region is CASSLRGGSGANVLTF. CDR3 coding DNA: TGCGCCAGCAGCTTGAGAGGGGGTTCCGGGGCCAACGTCCTGACTTTC. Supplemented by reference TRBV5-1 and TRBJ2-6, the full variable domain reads KAGVTQTPRYLIKTRGQQVTLSCSPISGHRSVSWYQQTPGQGLQFLFEYFSETQRNKGNFPGRFSGRQFSNSRSEMNVSTLELGDSALYLCASSLRGGSGANVLTFGAGSRLTVL.